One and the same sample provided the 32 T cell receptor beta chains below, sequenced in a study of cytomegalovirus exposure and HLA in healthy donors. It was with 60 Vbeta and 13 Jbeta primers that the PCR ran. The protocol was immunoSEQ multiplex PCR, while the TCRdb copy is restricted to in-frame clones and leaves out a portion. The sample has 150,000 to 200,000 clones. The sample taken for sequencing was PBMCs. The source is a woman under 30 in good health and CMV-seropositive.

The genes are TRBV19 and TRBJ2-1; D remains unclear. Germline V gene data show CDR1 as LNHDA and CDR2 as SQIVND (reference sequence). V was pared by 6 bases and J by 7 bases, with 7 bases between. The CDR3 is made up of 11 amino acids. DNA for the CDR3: TGTGCCAGTAGCCTATTTAATGAGCAGTTCTTC. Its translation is CASSLFNEQFF.

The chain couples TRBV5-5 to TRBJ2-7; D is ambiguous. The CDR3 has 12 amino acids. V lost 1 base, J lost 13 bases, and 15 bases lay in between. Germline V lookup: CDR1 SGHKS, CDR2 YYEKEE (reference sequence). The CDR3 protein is CASSLPSAQQYF. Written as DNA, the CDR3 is TGTGCCAGCAGCTTGCCGTCTGCTCAACAATACTTC. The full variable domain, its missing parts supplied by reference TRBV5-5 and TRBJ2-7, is DAGVTQSPTHLIKTRGQQVTLRCSPISGHKSVSWYQQVLGQGPQFIFQYYEKEERGRGNFPDRFSARQFPNYSSELNVNALLLGDSALYLCASSLPSAQQYFGPGTRLTVT.

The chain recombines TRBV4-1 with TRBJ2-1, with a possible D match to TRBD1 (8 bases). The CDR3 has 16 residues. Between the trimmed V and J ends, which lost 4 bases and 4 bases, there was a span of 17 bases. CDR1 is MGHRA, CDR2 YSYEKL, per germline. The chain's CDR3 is CASSRDRGGGYNEQFF. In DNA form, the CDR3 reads TGCGCCAGCAGCCGCGACAGGGGAGGGGGATACAATGAGCAGTTCTTC.

CDR3 residues: CASRPRAAGTEAFF. CDR3 nucleotides: TGTGCCAGCAGACCCAGGGCCGCGGGGACTGAAGCTTTCTTT. The gene calls are TRBV7-8 and TRBJ1-1; a possible D gene is TRBD1 (5 bases). Between the trimmed V and J ends, which lost 6 bases and 5 bases, there was a span of 16 bases. Germline V gene sequence: CDR1 SGHVS, CDR2 FQNEAQ. CDR3 length equals 14 residues.

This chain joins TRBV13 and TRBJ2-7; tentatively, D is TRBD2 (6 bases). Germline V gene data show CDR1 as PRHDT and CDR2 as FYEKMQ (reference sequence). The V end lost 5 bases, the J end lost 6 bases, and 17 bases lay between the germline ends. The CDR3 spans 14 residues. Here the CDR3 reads CASSRSGLPREQYF. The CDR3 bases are TGTGCCAGCAGCCGCTCGGGACTCCCACGCGAGCAGTACTTC.

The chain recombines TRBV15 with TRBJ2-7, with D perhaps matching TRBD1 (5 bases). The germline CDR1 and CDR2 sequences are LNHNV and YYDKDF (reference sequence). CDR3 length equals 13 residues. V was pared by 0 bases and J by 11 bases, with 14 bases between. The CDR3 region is CATSRDRGSGEYF. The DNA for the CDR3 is TGTGCCACCAGCAGAGATAGGGGTTCTGGGGAGTACTTC.

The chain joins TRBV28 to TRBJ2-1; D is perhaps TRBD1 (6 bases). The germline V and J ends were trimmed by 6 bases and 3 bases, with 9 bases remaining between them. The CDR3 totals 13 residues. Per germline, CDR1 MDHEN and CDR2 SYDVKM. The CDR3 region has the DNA TGTGCCAGCAGCGGACAGAACTACAATGAGCAGTTCTTC. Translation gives CASSGQNYNEQFF.

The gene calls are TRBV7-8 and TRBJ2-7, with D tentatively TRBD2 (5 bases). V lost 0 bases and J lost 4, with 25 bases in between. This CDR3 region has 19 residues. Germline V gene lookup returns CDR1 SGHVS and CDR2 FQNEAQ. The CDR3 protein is CASSLALARRTAVGYEQYF. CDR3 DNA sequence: TGTGCCAGCAGCTTAGCTCTAGCCCGCAGGACGGCTGTGGGGTACGAGCAGTACTTC.

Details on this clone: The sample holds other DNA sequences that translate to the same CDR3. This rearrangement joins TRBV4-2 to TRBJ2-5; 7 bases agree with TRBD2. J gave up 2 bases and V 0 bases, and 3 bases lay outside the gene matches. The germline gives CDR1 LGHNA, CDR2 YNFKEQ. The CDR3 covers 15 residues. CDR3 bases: TGTGCCAGCAGCCAAGATGGGGGGGTTCAAGAGACCCAGTACTTC. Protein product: CASSQDGGVQETQYF.

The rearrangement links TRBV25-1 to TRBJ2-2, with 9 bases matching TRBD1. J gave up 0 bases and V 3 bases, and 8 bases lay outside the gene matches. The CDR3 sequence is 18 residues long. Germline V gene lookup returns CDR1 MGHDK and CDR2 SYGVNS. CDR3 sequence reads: CASSDPSRTGANTGELFF. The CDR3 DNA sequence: TGTGCCAGCAGTGATCCCTCCAGGACAGGGGCGAACACCGGGGAGCTGTTTTTT.

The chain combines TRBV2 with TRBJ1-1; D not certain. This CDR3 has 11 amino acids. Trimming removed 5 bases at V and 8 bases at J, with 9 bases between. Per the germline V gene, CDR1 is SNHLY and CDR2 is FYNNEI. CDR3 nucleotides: TGTGCCAGCAGTTACGACAAGGAAGCTTTCTTT. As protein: CASSYDKEAFF.

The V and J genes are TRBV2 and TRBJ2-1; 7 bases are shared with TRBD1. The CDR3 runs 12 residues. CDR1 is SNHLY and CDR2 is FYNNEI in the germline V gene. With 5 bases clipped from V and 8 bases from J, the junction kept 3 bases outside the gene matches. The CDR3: CASSLQGYEQFF. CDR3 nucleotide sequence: TGTGCCAGCAGTTTACAGGGGTATGAGCAGTTCTTC.

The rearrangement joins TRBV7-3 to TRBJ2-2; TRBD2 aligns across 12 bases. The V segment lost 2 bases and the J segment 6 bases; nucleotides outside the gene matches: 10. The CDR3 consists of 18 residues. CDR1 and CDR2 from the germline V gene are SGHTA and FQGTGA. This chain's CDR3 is CASSLGPHLAGGAGELFF. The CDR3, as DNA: TGTGCCAGCAGCTTAGGCCCCCACCTAGCGGGGGGGGCCGGGGAGCTGTTTTTT.

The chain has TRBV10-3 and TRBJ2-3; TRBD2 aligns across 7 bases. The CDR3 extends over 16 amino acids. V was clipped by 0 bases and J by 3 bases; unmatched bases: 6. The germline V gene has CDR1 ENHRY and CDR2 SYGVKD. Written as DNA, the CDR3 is TGTGCCATCAGTGAGTCGAGTAGCGGGCGGACAGATACGCAGTATTTT. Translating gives CAISESSSGRTDTQYF.

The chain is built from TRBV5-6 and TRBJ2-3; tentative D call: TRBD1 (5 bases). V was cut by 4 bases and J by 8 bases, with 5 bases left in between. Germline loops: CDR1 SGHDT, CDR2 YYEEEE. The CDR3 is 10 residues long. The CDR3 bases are TGTGCCAGCAGCGGGGCTACGCAGTATTTT. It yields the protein CASSGATQYF. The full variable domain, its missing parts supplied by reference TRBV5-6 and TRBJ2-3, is DAGVTQSPTHLIKTRGQQVTLRCSPKSGHDTVSWYQQALGQGPQFIFQYYEEEERQRGNFPDRFSGHQFPNYSSELNVNALLLGDSALYLCASSGATQYFGPGTRLTVL.

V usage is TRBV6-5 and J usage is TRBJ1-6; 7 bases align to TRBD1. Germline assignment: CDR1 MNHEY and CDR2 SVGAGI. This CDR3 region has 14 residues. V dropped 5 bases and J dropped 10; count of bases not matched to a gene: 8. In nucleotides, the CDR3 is TGTGCCAGCAGTGAGTACAGGGGAGGATCACCCCTCCACTTT. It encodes CASSEYRGGSPLHF.

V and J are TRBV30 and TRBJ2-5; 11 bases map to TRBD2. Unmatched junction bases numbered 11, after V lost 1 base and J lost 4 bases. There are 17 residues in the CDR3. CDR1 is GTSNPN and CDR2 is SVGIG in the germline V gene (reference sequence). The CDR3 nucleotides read TGTGCCTGGAGTGCGGGGGCTAGCGGGGGGTTTGGAGAGACCCAGTACTTC. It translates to CAWSAGASGGFGETQYF.

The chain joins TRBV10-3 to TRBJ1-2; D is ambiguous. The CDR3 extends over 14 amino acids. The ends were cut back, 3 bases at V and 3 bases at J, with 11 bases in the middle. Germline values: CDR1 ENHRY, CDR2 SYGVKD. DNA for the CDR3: TGTGCCATCAGTGACCTTCAGTCAGACTATGGCTACACCTTC. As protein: CAISDLQSDYGYTF.

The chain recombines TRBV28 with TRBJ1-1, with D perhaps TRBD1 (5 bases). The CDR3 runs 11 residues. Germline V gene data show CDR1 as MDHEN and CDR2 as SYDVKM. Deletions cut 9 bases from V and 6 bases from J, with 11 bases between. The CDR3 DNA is TGTGCCAGTCTGACAGAATCTGAAGCTTTCTTT. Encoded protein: CASLTESEAFF.

CDR3 protein: CASSPPDRAGSVTEAFF. In DNA form, the CDR3 reads TGTGCCAGCTCACCACCCGATCGGGCAGGGTCTGTCACTGAAGCTTTCTTT. The chain recombines TRBV18 with TRBJ1-1, with D possibly matching TRBD1 (5 bases). The CDR3 has 17 residues. Trimming removed 0 bases at V and 4 bases at J, with 18 bases between. Germline CDR1 is KGHSH and CDR2 is LQKENI. Full variable domain (remainder filled in from reference TRBV18 and TRBJ1-1): NAGVMQNPRHLVRRRGQEARLRCSPMKGHSHVYWYRQLPEEGLKFMVYLQKENIIDESGMPKERFSAEFPKEGPSILRIQQVVRGDSAAYFCASSPPDRAGSVTEAFFGQGTRLTVV.

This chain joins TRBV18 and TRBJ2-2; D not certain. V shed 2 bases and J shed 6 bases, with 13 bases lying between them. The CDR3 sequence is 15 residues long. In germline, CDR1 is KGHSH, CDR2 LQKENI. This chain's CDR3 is CASSPSRAPPGELFF. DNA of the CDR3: TGTGCCAGCTCACCATCCCGAGCGCCCCCCGGGGAGCTGTTTTTT.

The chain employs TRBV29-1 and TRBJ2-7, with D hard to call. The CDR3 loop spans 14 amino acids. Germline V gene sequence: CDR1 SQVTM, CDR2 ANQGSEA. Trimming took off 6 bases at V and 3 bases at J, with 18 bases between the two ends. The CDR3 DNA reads TGCAGCGTGCTGACCGGTTCCACGGGCTACGAGCAGTACTTC. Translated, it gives CSVLTGSTGYEQYF.

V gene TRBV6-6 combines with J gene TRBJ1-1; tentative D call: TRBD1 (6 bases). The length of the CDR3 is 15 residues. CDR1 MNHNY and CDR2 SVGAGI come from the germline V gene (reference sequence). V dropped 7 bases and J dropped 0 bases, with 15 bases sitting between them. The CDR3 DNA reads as TGTGCCAGCAAAAAGGGGGGGGTGGTGAACACTGAAGCTTTCTTT. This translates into CASKKGGVVNTEAFF.

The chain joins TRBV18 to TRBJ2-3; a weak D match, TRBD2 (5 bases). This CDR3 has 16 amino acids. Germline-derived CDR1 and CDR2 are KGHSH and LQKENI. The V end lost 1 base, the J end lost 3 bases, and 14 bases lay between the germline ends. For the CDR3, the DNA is TGTGCCAGCTCACCACTGGTTTCGAGAGGGACAGATACGCAGTATTTT. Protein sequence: CASSPLVSRGTDTQYF.

CDR3 coding DNA: TGTGCCAGCAGCCCGTCACTTTTACTAGCCGTGGAGACCCAGTACTTC. Translating it yields CASSPSLLLAVETQYF. The chain carries TRBV7-9 and TRBJ2-5, with a tentative D call TRBD2 (6 bases). Between the trimmed V and J ends, which lost 5 bases and 5 bases, there was a span of 21 bases. The CDR3 runs 16 residues. Looked up from germline, CDR1 is SEHNR and CDR2 is FQNEAQ (reference sequence).

CDR3 bases: TGTGCCAGCAGCCGAATAGCGGGGGTCTCCTACAATGAGCAGTTCTTC. This codes for CASSRIAGVSYNEQFF. The chain links TRBV4-2 to TRBJ2-1; 9 bases line up with TRBD2. CDR1 LGHNA and CDR2 YNFKEQ come from the germline V gene. The J segment lost 0 bases and the V segment lost 4 bases, leaving 4 bases of the junction unmatched. The CDR3 covers 16 residues.

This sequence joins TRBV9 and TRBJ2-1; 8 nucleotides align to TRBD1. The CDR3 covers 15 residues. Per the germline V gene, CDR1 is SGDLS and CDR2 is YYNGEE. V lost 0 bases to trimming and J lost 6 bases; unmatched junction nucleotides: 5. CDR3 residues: CASSVGRQGINEQFF. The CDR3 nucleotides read TGTGCCAGCAGCGTAGGGAGACAGGGGATCAATGAGCAGTTCTTC.

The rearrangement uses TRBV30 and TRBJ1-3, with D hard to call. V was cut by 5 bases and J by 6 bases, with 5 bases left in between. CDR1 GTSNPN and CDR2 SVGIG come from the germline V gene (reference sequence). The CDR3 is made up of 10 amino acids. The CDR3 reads CAWSQNTIYF. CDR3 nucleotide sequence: TGTGCCTGGTCCCAAAACACCATATATTTT. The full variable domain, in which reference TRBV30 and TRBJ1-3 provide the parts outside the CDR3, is SQTIHQWPATLVQPVGSPLSLECTVEGTSNPNLYWYRQAAGRGLQLLFYSVGIGQISSEVPQNLSASRPQDRQFILSSKKLLLSDSGFYLCAWSQNTIYFGEGSWLTVV.

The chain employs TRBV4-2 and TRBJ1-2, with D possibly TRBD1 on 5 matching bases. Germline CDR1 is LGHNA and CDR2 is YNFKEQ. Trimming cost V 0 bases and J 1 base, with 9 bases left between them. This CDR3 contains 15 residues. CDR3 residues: CASSQDRGGNYGYTF. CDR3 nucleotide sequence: TGTGCCAGCAGCCAAGATCGGGGGGGTAACTATGGCTACACCTTC.

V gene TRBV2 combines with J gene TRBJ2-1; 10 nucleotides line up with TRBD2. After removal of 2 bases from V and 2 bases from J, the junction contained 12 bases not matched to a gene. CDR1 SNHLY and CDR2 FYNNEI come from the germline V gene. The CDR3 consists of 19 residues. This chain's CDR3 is CASSEPSGTSAQTYNEQFF. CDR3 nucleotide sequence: TGTGCCAGCAGTGAACCCTCCGGGACTAGCGCCCAAACCTACAATGAGCAGTTCTTC.

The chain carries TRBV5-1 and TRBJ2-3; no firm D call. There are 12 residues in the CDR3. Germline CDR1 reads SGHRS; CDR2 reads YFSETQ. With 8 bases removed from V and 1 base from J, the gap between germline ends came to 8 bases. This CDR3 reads CASSLRTDTQYF. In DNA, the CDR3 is TGCGCCAGTAGCCTTCGCACAGATACGCAGTATTTT.

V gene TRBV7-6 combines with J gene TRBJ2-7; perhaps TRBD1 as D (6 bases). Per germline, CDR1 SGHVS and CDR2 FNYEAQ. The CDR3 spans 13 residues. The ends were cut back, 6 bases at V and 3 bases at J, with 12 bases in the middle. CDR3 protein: CASRRDNGYEQYF. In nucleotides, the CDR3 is TGTGCCAGCAGAAGGGACAACGGCTACGAGCAGTACTTC.